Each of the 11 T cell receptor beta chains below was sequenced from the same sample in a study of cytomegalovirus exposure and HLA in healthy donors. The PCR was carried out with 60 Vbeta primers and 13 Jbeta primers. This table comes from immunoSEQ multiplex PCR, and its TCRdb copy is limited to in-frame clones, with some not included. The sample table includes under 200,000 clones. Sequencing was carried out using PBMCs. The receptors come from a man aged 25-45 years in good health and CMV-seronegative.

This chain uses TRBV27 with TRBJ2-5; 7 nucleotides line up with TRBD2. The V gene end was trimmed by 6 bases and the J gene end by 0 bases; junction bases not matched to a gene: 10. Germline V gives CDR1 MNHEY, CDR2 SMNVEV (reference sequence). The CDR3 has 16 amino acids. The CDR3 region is CASSTTSATYQETQYF. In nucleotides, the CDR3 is TGTGCCAGCAGCACCACTAGCGCAACCTACCAAGAGACCCAGTACTTC.

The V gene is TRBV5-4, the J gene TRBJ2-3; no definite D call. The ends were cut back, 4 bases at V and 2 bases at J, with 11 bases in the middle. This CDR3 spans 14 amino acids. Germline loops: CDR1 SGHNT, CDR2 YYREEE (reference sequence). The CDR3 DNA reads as TGTGCCAGCAGCCCCTTTATAGACACAGATACGCAGTATTTT. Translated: CASSPFIDTDTQYF.

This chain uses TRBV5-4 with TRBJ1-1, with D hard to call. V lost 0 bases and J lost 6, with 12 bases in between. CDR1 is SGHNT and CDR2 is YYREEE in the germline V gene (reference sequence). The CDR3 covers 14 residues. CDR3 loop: CASSLESMAAEAFF. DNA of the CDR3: TGTGCCAGCAGCTTGGAATCAATGGCCGCTGAAGCTTTCTTT.

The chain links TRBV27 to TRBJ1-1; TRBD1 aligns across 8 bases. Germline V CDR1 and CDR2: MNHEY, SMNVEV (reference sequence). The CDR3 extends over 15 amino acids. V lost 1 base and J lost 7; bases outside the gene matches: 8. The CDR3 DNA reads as TGTGCCAGCAGTTTATTTCCGGGACAGGCGCTTGAAGCTTTCTTT. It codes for CASSLFPGQALEAFF.

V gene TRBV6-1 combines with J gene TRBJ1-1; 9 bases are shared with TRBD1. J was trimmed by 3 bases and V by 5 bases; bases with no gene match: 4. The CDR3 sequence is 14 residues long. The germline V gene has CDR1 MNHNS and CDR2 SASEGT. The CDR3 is CASSTRTGDTEAFF. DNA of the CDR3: TGTGCCAGCAGTACAAGGACAGGGGACACTGAAGCTTTCTTT.

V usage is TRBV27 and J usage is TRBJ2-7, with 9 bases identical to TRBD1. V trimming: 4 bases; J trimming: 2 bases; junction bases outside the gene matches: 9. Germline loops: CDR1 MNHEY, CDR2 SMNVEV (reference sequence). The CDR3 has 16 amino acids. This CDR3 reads CASSSTGTGITYEQYF. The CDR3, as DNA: TGTGCCAGCAGTTCCACCGGGACAGGGATTACCTACGAGCAGTACTTC.

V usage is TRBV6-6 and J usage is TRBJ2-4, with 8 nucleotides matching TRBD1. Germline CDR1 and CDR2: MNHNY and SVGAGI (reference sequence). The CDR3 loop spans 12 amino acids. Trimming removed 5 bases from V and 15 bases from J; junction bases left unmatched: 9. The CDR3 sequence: CASSPQGAPGYF. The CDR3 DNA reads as TGTGCCAGCAGTCCTCAGGGGGCCCCAGGGTACTTC.

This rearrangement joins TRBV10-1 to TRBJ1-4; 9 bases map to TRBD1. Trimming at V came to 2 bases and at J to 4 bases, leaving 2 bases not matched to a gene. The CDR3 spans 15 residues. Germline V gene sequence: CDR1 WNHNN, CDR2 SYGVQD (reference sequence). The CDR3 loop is CASSEGQGLNEKLFF. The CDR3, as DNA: TGCGCCAGCAGTGAGGGACAGGGGCTTAATGAAAAACTGTTTTTT.

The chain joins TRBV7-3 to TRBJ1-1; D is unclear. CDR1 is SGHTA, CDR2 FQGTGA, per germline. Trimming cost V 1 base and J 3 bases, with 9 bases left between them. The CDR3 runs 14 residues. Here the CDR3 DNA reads TGTGCCAGCAGCTTAAGAGCGGGGTACACTGAAGCTTTCTTT. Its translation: CASSLRAGYTEAFF.

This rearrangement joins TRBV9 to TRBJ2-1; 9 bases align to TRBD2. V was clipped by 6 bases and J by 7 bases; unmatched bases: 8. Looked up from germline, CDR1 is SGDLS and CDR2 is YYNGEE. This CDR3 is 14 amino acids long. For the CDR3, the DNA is TGTGCCAGCAATCCCCTAGCGGGGATTAATGAGCAGTTCTTC. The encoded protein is CASNPLAGINEQFF.

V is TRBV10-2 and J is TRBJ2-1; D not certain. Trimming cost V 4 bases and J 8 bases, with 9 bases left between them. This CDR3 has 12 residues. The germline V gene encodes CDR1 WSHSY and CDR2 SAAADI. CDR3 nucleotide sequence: TGCGCCAGCAGTGTCGCTAGGTATGAGCAGTTCTTC. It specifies CASSVARYEQFF.